Following are 29 T cell receptor beta chains from one sample sequenced in a study of long-term antiretroviral therapy in people with HIV. Sequencing relied on immunoSEQ assay v3.0, run at survey level. TCRdb's table, derived via immunoSEQ multiplex PCR, lists solely in-frame clones and lacks some. The data contain 30,000 to 50,000 clones, around 85% of them singletons. The starting material was unsorted PBMCs, obtained 3.1 years after starting antiretroviral therapy. The source is a woman aged 45-65 years with HIV.

CDR3 protein: CASSFSAAQETQYF. CDR3 DNA sequence: TGTGCCAGCAGCTTTTCGGCGGCCCAAGAGACCCAGTACTTC. The genes are TRBV5-5 and TRBJ2-5; D gene unclear. The CDR3 has 14 residues. The germline CDR1 and CDR2 sequences are SGHKS and YYEKEE (reference sequence). Trimming stripped 2 bases from V and 1 base from J, with 9 bases between.

The chain links TRBV27 to TRBJ1-1; no reliable D call. The ends were cut back, 4 bases at V and 1 base at J, with 13 bases in the middle. Germline V gives CDR1 MNHEY, CDR2 SMNVEV (reference sequence). The CDR3 sequence is 15 residues long. The CDR3 reads CASSSSRYKNTEAFF. The CDR3 coding sequence is TGTGCCAGCAGTTCTTCCCGATACAAGAACACTGAAGCTTTCTTT.

The chain recombines TRBV12-1 with TRBJ2-7; the tabulated D call, TRBD1, remains unverified against the DNA. TRBV12-1 is labeled a pseudogene. The CDR3 extends over 14 amino acids. CDR3 residues: CASSFARLPYEQYF. The DNA of the CDR3 is TGTGCCAGCAGCTTTGCCAGGCTACCCTACGAGCAGTACTTC.

This chain connects TRBV7-9 to TRBJ1-4; D is possibly TRBD1 (6 bases). Germline CDR1 SEHNR, CDR2 FQNEAQ (reference sequence). V gave up 1 base and J gave up 8 bases, with 14 bases separating them. The CDR3 totals 15 residues. CDR3 region: CASSLGLGHSEKLFF. CDR3 nucleotide sequence: TGTGCCAGCAGCTTAGGGCTGGGACACTCAGAAAAACTGTTTTTT. Together with reference TRBV7-9 and TRBJ1-4, the CDR3 gives the full variable domain: DTGVSQNPRHKITKRGQNVTFRCDPISEHNRLYWYRQTLGQGPEFLTYFQNEAQLEKSRLLSDRFSAERPKGSFSTLEIQRTEQGDSAMYLCASSLGLGHSEKLFFGSGTQLSVL.

This chain connects TRBV2 to TRBJ1-2, with a weak D call TRBD1 (5 bases). The CDR3 runs to 17 residues. Germline V gene sequence: CDR1 SNHLY, CDR2 FYNNEI. Trimming took off 2 bases at V and 3 bases at J, with 19 bases between the two ends. The CDR3 DNA reads as TGTGCCAGCAGTGAATTTGACAGCACCCTGGCTGACTATGGCTACACCTTC. This encodes CASSEFDSTLADYGYTF.

The chain is built from TRBV19 and TRBJ2-7; 8 nucleotides agree with TRBD2. The germline CDR1 and CDR2 sequences are LNHDA and SQIVND (reference sequence). The trim removed 6 bases at V and 2 bases at J, leaving 6 bases unmatched. CDR3 length: 14 residues. CDR3 in amino acids: CASRDSGNPYEQYF. The CDR3 nucleotides read TGTGCCAGTAGGGATAGCGGGAACCCCTACGAGCAGTACTTC.

The V gene is TRBV10-3, the J gene TRBJ2-5; D uncertain. CDR3 size: 14 residues. Trimming took 3 bases from V and 7 from J, leaving 15 bases between them. Germline V CDR1 and CDR2: ENHRY, SYGVKD. For the CDR3, the DNA is TGTGCCATCAGTGACCTCGACACCGCTGGGACCCAGTACTTC. Translation gives CAISDLDTAGTQYF.

V and J are TRBV5-6 and TRBJ1-5; 11 bases line up with TRBD1. Germline V gene lookup returns CDR1 SGHDT and CDR2 YYEEEE. V lost 2 bases to trimming and J lost 6 bases; unmatched junction nucleotides: 7. There are 16 residues in the CDR3. CDR3 residues: CASSLGTGGLSQPQHF. The CDR3 DNA reads TGTGCCAGCAGCTTAGGGACAGGGGGATTGAGTCAGCCCCAGCATTTT.

CDR3 in amino acids: CASSLQENTEAFF. The DNA for the CDR3 is TGTGCCAGCAGCTTACAGGAGAACACTGAAGCTTTCTTT. The gene calls are TRBV7-9 and TRBJ1-1; D uncertain. This CDR3 comprises 13 residues. Germline V gene lookup returns CDR1 SEHNR and CDR2 FQNEAQ (reference sequence). V was shortened by 2 bases and J by 1 base, with 5 bases between the two germline ends.

The chain links TRBV9 to TRBJ1-1; D is possibly TRBD1 (5 bases). CDR1 is SGDLS and CDR2 is YYNGEE in the germline V gene. V dropped 2 bases and J dropped 3 bases, with 14 bases sitting between them. This CDR3 contains 15 residues. This chain's CDR3 is CASSVAVGRDTEAFF. CDR3 DNA: TGTGCCAGCAGCGTGGCGGTTGGCAGGGACACTGAAGCTTTCTTT.

The chain recombines TRBV5-6 with TRBJ2-7, with D maybe TRBD1 (6 bases). Between the trimmed V and J ends, which lost 4 bases and 13 bases, there was a span of 21 bases. Germline assignment: CDR1 SGHDT and CDR2 YYEEEE. This CDR3 spans 13 amino acids. The CDR3, as DNA: TGTGCCAGCAGCCCGTCCCCCCGCGGACAGATATACTTC. Its translation: CASSPSPRGQIYF.

The V gene is TRBV2, the J gene TRBJ1-2; tentative D call: TRBD1 (5 bases). Germline V CDR1 and CDR2: SNHLY, FYNNEI. This CDR3 region has 13 residues. V dropped 5 bases and J dropped 8 bases, with 15 bases sitting between them. This CDR3 reads CASSYDSRRGYTF. CDR3 bases: TGTGCCAGCAGTTACGACAGCCGCAGAGGCTACACCTTC.

The chain recombines TRBV4-3 with TRBJ1-3, with unresolved D. Trimming took 0 bases from V and 4 from J, leaving 10 bases between them. The germline V gene encodes CDR1 LGHNA and CDR2 YSLEER. This CDR3 comprises 15 residues. The CDR3, as DNA: TGCGCCAGCAGCCAAGATCGAGGGAACGGAAACACCATATATTTT. Protein sequence: CASSQDRGNGNTIYF.

The chain combines TRBV7-2 with TRBJ2-7; the match to TRBD2 covers 9 bases. Germline V gives CDR1 SGHTA, CDR2 FQGNSA. J lost 2 bases, V lost 0 bases, and 2 bases had no gene match. The CDR3 is 15 amino acids. CDR3 amino acids: CASSLARGGAYEQYF. CDR3 nucleotide sequence: TGTGCCAGCAGCTTAGCGCGGGGGGGGGCCTACGAGCAGTACTTC.

The chain employs TRBV30 and TRBJ1-6; 7 nucleotides line up with TRBD1. Germline values: CDR1 GTSNPN, CDR2 SVGIG (reference sequence). The CDR3 totals 13 residues. V lost 7 bases, J lost 10 bases, and 10 bases stayed unmatched. The CDR3 DNA reads TGTGCCTTGAAAGGACAGGAGCGATCACCCCTCCACTTT. This sequence encodes CALKGQERSPLHF.

The chain uses TRBV5-5 and TRBJ2-3, with D uncertain. The V and J ends lost 4 bases and 0 bases respectively, with 3 bases between them. In germline, CDR1 is SGHKS, CDR2 YYEKEE (reference sequence). This CDR3 region has 12 residues. CDR3 sequence: CASSASTDTQYF. CDR3 in DNA: TGTGCCAGCAGCGCCAGCACAGATACGCAGTATTTT.

The rearrangement uses TRBV4-2 and TRBJ1-5; D gene uncertain. Per the germline V gene, CDR1 is LGHNA and CDR2 is YNFKEQ. The ends were cut back, 1 base at V and 5 bases at J, with 9 bases in the middle. This CDR3 has 14 residues. The CDR3 region has the DNA TGTGCCAGCAGCCAAGCGGAGAGGTATCAGCCCCAGCATTTT. This sequence encodes CASSQAERYQPQHF.

The rearrangement uses TRBV6-1 and TRBJ1-2; no clear D. The CDR3 has 13 residues. The V and J ends lost 0 bases and 4 bases respectively, with 6 bases between them. In germline, CDR1 is MNHNS, CDR2 SASEGT. The CDR3 sequence is CASSEAVTYGYTF. The CDR3 DNA follows: TGTGCCAGCAGTGAAGCCGTTACCTATGGCTACACCTTC.

V gene TRBV7-2 combines with J gene TRBJ1-2; 9 nucleotides align to TRBD1. The ends lost 5 bases at V and 4 bases at J; junction bases unmatched: 11. Per the germline V gene, CDR1 is SGHTA and CDR2 is FQGNSA. This CDR3 contains 16 residues. This CDR3 is CASSDYGQGLGYGYTF. CDR3 nucleotide sequence: TGTGCCAGCAGCGACTATGGACAGGGGCTTGGCTATGGCTACACCTTC.

The gene calls are TRBV5-6 and TRBJ2-5; D may match TRBD1 or TRBD2 (6 bases each). The germline V gene has CDR1 SGHDT and CDR2 YYEEEE. The CDR3 runs to 17 residues. V lost 1 base and J 5 bases, leaving 21 bases between the germline ends. The CDR3 loop is CASSLSSKGGYEETQYF. As DNA, the CDR3 is TGTGCCAGCAGCTTGTCATCGAAGGGGGGATACGAGGAGACCCAGTACTTC.

The V call is TRBV7-2, the J call TRBJ1-1; possibly TRBD1 for D (6 bases). CDR1 and CDR2 from the germline V gene are SGHTA and FQGNSA. The V end was cut by 3 bases, the J end by 0 bases, with 14 bases between. The CDR3 is made up of 16 amino acids. The chain's CDR3 is CASSLARGVMNTEAFF. The CDR3 bases are TGTGCCAGCAGCTTGGCGAGGGGGGTCATGAACACTGAAGCTTTCTTT.

This chain connects TRBV7-9 to TRBJ1-4; D is uncertain. Trimming took off 6 bases at V and 5 bases at J, with 10 bases between the two ends. Germline V gene sequence: CDR1 SEHNR, CDR2 FQNEAQ (reference sequence). The CDR3 runs 13 residues. DNA for the CDR3: TGTGCCAGCAGACAAGGGTCGAATGAAAAACTGTTTTTT. Residues: CASRQGSNEKLFF. The full variable domain, its missing parts supplied by reference TRBV7-9 and TRBJ1-4, is DTGVSQNPRHKITKRGQNVTFRCDPISEHNRLYWYRQTLGQGPEFLTYFQNEAQLEKSRLLSDRFSAERPKGSFSTLEIQRTEQGDSAMYLCASRQGSNEKLFFGSGTQLSVL.

The chain carries TRBV2 and TRBJ2-7; D is perhaps TRBD1 (6 bases). Germline CDR1 reads SNHLY; CDR2 reads FYNNEI. The V gene lost 7 bases and the J gene lost 2 bases, with 15 bases spanning the gap. This CDR3 spans 14 amino acids. CDR3 loop: CASNPSTGAYEQYF. The CDR3 bases are TGTGCCAGCAACCCCTCGACAGGAGCCTACGAGCAGTACTTC.

The rearrangement links TRBV18 to TRBJ1-5, with D possibly being TRBD1 (6 bases). Germline V lookup: CDR1 KGHSH, CDR2 LQKENI. Trimming stripped 5 bases from V and 7 bases from J, with 18 bases between. The CDR3 spans 15 residues. The CDR3 loop is CASSGGGAPGQPQHF. In DNA, the CDR3 is TGTGCCAGCTCAGGGGGGGGCGCCCCGGGGCAGCCCCAGCATTTT.

The V gene is TRBV19, the J gene TRBJ1-3, with TRBD1 identical over 12 bases. The CDR3 consists of 14 residues. Germline V lookup: CDR1 LNHDA, CDR2 SQIVND (reference sequence). With 6 bases clipped from V and 8 bases from J, the junction kept 5 bases outside the gene matches. CDR3 residues: CASSNRDRGHTIYF. The CDR3 nucleotides are TGTGCCAGTAGCAACCGGGACAGGGGGCACACCATATATTTT.

The chain uses TRBV5-6 and TRBJ2-2; D is possibly TRBD1 or TRBD2 (5 bases each). Trimming pared 2 bases from V and 3 bases from J, leaving 17 bases between. The CDR3 has 17 amino acids. CDR1 SGHDT and CDR2 YYEEEE come from the germline V gene. CDR3 in DNA: TGTGCCAGCAGCTTTAATTACGTGTTGGGGGACACCGGGGAGCTGTTTTTT. Protein sequence: CASSFNYVLGDTGELFF.

The V call is TRBV5-1, the J call TRBJ2-3; possibly TRBD2 for D (5 bases). The germline V gene encodes CDR1 SGHRS and CDR2 YFSETQ. The V end was cut by 1 base, the J end by 1 base, with 10 bases between. The CDR3 spans 15 residues. CDR3 in amino acids: CASSLRGEGTDTQYF. The CDR3 region has the DNA TGCGCCAGCAGCTTGCGGGGAGAGGGCACAGATACGCAGTATTTT.

The V gene is TRBV5-1, the J gene TRBJ2-5; 11 bases match TRBD1. Germline CDR1 is SGHRS and CDR2 is YFSETQ. This CDR3 has 15 residues. With 4 bases clipped from V and 5 bases from J, the junction kept 7 bases outside the gene matches. The CDR3: CASSPSDRGRETQYF. In nucleotides, the CDR3 is TGCGCCAGCAGCCCTTCGGACAGGGGGCGGGAGACCCAGTACTTC.

The chain combines TRBV4-3 with TRBJ2-7; D possibly corresponds to TRBD1 (6 bases). With 0 bases removed from V and 4 bases from J, the gap between germline ends came to 19 bases. The CDR3 covers 17 residues. CDR1 and CDR2 (germline): LGHNA, YSLEER. This CDR3 is CASSQEGAAAYLYEQYF. The DNA of the CDR3 is TGCGCCAGCAGCCAAGAGGGGGCAGCGGCCTACCTATACGAGCAGTACTTC.